Described below is a single T cell receptor beta chain sequence and its context. Its antigen remains unidentified. The record originates from a study of type 1 regulatory T cells. Study overall: This in vitro CD4 product, T-allo10, is enriched for Tr1 cells and alloantigen-specific.

The V end was cut by 7 bases, the J end by 2 bases, with 11 bases between. The CDR3 runs to 13 residues. TCRdb redid the calling of the reads with MiXCR, one entry per CDR3 protein. The table shows roughly 21,000 distinct CDR3 sequences, with more than 45% occurring only once. The source material was cultured T cells, either the whole culture or a sorted T cell fraction (not recorded which). This chain uses TRBV12-3 or TRBV12-4 with TRBJ2-5, with unresolved D. This clonotype was obtained from a human donor in good health. The CDR3 here is CASILGSQETQYF. The CDR3, as DNA: TGTGCCAGCATCCTAGGGTCTCAAGAGACCCAGTACTTC.